Following are 27 T cell receptor beta chains from one sample sequenced in a study of blood T cells in healthy people across ages. The use of a sample-barcoded 5' primer and a J-beta primer mix characterized a second PCR of about 6 to 12 cycles. TCRdb re-called the 5' RACE reads with MiXCR, one entry per CDR3 protein. The sample holds about 780,000 distinct CDR3 sequences, about 46% seen once. The material sequenced was blood. The source is a man older than 75 in good health.

This clonotype was seen repeatedly, ten times or more. J is TRBJ2-1 and V is TRBV9, with 8 nucleotides matching TRBD1. Trimming cost V 7 bases and J 7 bases; bases outside gene matches: 10. CDR1 is SGDLS and CDR2 is YYNGEE in the germline V gene. This CDR3 has 14 residues. In nucleotides, the CDR3 is TGTGCCAGCGATACGACAGGGGTAGCAAATGAGCAGTTCTTC. This gives the protein CASDTTGVANEQFF. The full variable domain, its missing parts supplied by reference TRBV9 and TRBJ2-1, is DSGVTQTPKHLITATGQRVTLRCSPRSGDLSVYWYQQSLDQGLQFLIQYYNGEERAKGNILERFSAQQFPDLHSELNLSSLELGDSALYFCASDTTGVANEQFFGPGTRLTVL.

This chain joins TRBV6-5 and TRBJ2-5, with 7 positions matching TRBD1. V lost 10 bases, J lost 5 bases, and 10 bases stayed unmatched. Germline assignment: CDR1 MNHEY and CDR2 SVGAGI. This CDR3 has 13 amino acids. The CDR3 sequence: CATQTGARETQYF. The DNA for the CDR3 is TGTGCCACTCAAACAGGGGCGCGGGAGACCCAGTACTTC.

This rearrangement joins TRBV6-5 to TRBJ2-5; D possibly matches TRBD1 or TRBD2 (6 bases each). Germline loops: CDR1 MNHEY, CDR2 SVGAGI. V was shortened by 4 bases and J by 5 bases, with 17 bases between the two germline ends. The CDR3 spans 15 residues. Here the CDR3 reads CASSFTGRPYETQYF. The CDR3 nucleotides are TGTGCCAGCAGTTTCACAGGGAGGCCCTACGAGACCCAGTACTTC.

A single count supports this clonotype. This sequence joins TRBV6-5 and TRBJ2-5; D is ambiguous. TRBJ2-7 matches the DNA end more closely, so the J call is doubtful. The CDR3 runs 15 residues. Germline CDR1 is MNHEY and CDR2 is SVGAGI. The CDR3, as DNA: TGTGCCAGCAGTTACTCAGCCCCGGCCGCCTACGAGCAGTACTTC. Translating gives CASSYSAPAAYEQYF.

The V gene is TRBV7-2, the J gene TRBJ2-7; TRBD2 matches at 10 bases. The CDR3 runs 15 residues. Trimming removed 4 bases from V and 5 bases from J; junction bases left unmatched: 8. CDR1 is SGHTA and CDR2 is FQGNSA in the germline V gene. The CDR3 sequence is CASSSPSSGSDEQYF. For the CDR3, the DNA is TGTGCCAGCAGCTCCCCATCTAGCGGGAGCGACGAGCAGTACTTC.

This clonotype was observed a single time. The chain employs TRBV28 and TRBJ2-3; TRBD1 might be the D (5 bases). V lost 7 bases and J lost 2, with 16 bases in between. The CDR3 covers 15 residues. CDR1 MDHEN and CDR2 SYDVKM come from the germline V gene. CDR3 residues: CASMLQQVYTDTQYF. In DNA form, the CDR3 reads TGTGCCAGCATGTTACAACAGGTTTACACAGATACGCAGTATTTT.

The gene calls are TRBV7-3 and TRBJ2-6, with 11 positions matching TRBD2. The germline V gene encodes CDR1 SGHTA and CDR2 FQGTGA. J was trimmed by 0 bases and V by 5 bases; bases with no gene match: 3. The CDR3 is 17 residues long. CDR3 nucleotide sequence: TGTGCCAGCAGCGGGACTAGCGGAAACTCTGGGGCCAACGTCCTGACTTTC. Its protein is CASSGTSGNSGANVLTF.

Points on this clonotype: This may arise from a read error, as a much more abundant clone is one base away. This sequence joins TRBV2 and TRBJ2-1; 8 nucleotides agree with TRBD1. The closer fit of TRBJ2-7 to the DNA end suggests the J call may be wrong. From germline, CDR1 is SNHLY and CDR2 FYNNEI. The CDR3 sequence is 13 residues long. CDR3 amino acids: CASSRTGNNEQYF. The CDR3 nucleotides read TGTGCCAGCAGCCGGACAGGGAACAATGAGCAGTACTTC.

The chain couples TRBV5-1 to TRBJ2-7, with 14 bases fitting TRBD2. Germline CDR1 SGHRS, CDR2 YFSETQ. Trimming at V came to 1 base and at J to 6 bases, leaving 6 bases not matched to a gene. The CDR3 is made up of 16 amino acids. CDR3 region: CASSLRLAGGPGEQYF. The CDR3 coding sequence is TGCGCCAGCAGCTTGCGACTAGCGGGAGGGCCGGGCGAGCAGTACTTC.

The V call is TRBV2, the J call TRBJ2-3; D is ambiguous. In germline, CDR1 is SNHLY, CDR2 FYNNEI. CDR3 size: 15 residues. Trimming removed 1 base at V and 1 base at J, with 9 bases between. The CDR3 loop reads CASSEEQQGTDTQYF. The CDR3 DNA sequence: TGTGCCAGCAGTGAAGAGCAGCAGGGCACAGATACGCAGTATTTT.

This clonotype was counted a few times. This chain joins TRBV7-8 and TRBJ2-4; 10 nucleotides align to TRBD1. Germline V gene sequence: CDR1 SGHVS, CDR2 FQNEAQ. The CDR3 length is 16 residues. Unmatched junction bases numbered 5, after V lost 5 bases and J lost 1 base. The CDR3, as DNA: TGTGCCAGCAGCCTAAGGACAGGGGGGGCCAAAAACATTCAGTACTTC. This codes for CASSLRTGGAKNIQYF.

V gene TRBV29-1 combines with J gene TRBJ1-2; D gene unclear. The ends were cut back, 7 bases at V and 8 bases at J, with 14 bases in the middle. Germline-derived CDR1 and CDR2 are SQVTM and ANQGSEA. The CDR3 loop spans 11 amino acids. CDR3 DNA sequence: TGCAGCGCTCCCATAGGTTGGGGCTACACCTTC. Translation: CSAPIGWGYTF.

V is TRBV29-1 and J is TRBJ2-1; TRBD1 is a possible D gene (5 bases). Per the germline V gene, CDR1 is SQVTM and CDR2 is ANQGSEA. The CDR3 is 12 residues long. V lost 6 bases to trimming and J lost 4 bases, with 10 bases between them. For the CDR3, the DNA is TGCAGCGTGCAGGGCCATTACAATGAGCAGTTCTTC. Encoded protein: CSVQGHYNEQFF.

This clonotype was seen repeatedly, ten times or more. This chain connects TRBV2 to TRBJ2-5; 10 bases map to TRBD2. Germline assignment: CDR1 SNHLY and CDR2 FYNNEI. This CDR3 region has 13 residues. After removal of 8 bases from V and 4 bases from J, the junction contained 4 bases not matched to a gene. The CDR3 DNA is TGTGCCAGCGGAAGACTAGCGGGAGAGACCCAGTACTTC. It is translated as CASGRLAGETQYF.

The chain has TRBV28 and TRBJ2-1; 7 bases agree with TRBD1. The CDR3 spans 11 residues. The V and J ends lost 3 bases and 15 bases, in that order; junction bases with no gene match: 5. Germline V gene data show CDR1 as MDHEN and CDR2 as SYDVKM. The CDR3 here is CASSFIGQVFF. The CDR3, as DNA: TGTGCCAGCAGTTTTATAGGACAGGTGTTCTTC.

This clonotype was counted only a few times. V and J are TRBV7-2 and TRBJ2-1; D unresolved. The V end lost 2 bases, the J end lost 2 bases, and 13 bases lay between the germline ends. This CDR3 is 16 amino acids long. Germline V gene lookup returns CDR1 SGHTA and CDR2 FQGNSA. The CDR3 region is CASSLSLTPPYNEQFF. CDR3 sequence (DNA): TGTGCCAGCAGCTTAAGTCTGACCCCCCCCTACAATGAGCAGTTCTTC. Full variable domain (remainder filled in from reference TRBV7-2 and TRBJ2-1): GAGVSQSPSNKVTEKGKDVELRCDPISGHTALYWYRQSLGQGLEFLIYFQGNSAPDKSGLPSDRFSAERTGGSVSTLTIQRTQQEDSAVYLCASSLSLTPPYNEQFFGPGTRLTVL.

The chain is built from TRBV7-9 and TRBJ2-7; D uncertain. The V end was cut by 0 bases, the J end by 5 bases, with 14 bases between. The germline V gene has CDR1 SEHNR and CDR2 FQNEAQ (reference sequence). The CDR3 has 15 residues. The CDR3 region is CASSLAGLGADEQYF. The CDR3 region has the DNA TGTGCCAGCAGCTTAGCAGGGTTGGGTGCGGACGAGCAGTACTTC.

About this clonotype: One end of the junction is discordant with germline, which a read error may explain. The rearrangement joins TRBV25-1 to TRBJ2-1, with 7 bases fitting TRBD2. Germline V gene data show CDR1 as MGHDK and CDR2 as SYGVNS. The CDR3 length is 20 residues. DNA of the CDR3: TGTGCCGGCAGTGAGGGCGGAATTGGCGGGAGTACCTACTCCTACAATGAGCAGTTCTTC. Its translation: CAGSEGGIGGSTYSYNEQFF.

The genes are TRBV7-9 and TRBJ2-1; a possible D gene is TRBD2 (5 bases). The closer fit of TRBJ2-7 to the DNA end suggests the J call may be wrong. Germline lookup yields CDR1 SEHNR and CDR2 FQNEAQ (reference sequence). The CDR3 runs to 16 residues. In nucleotides, the CDR3 is TGTGCCAGCAGCCCTCACCTAGGGAGCTCCTACAATGAGCAGTACTTC. Protein sequence: CASSPHLGSSYNEQYF.

The chain links TRBV12-3 or TRBV12-4 to TRBJ1-2, with D possibly being TRBD1 (6 bases). Trimming took 3 bases from V and 4 from J, leaving 12 bases between them. There are 14 residues in the CDR3. In nucleotides, the CDR3 is TGTGCCAGCAGTTTTCAGGGACACGCCTATGGCTACACCTTC. As protein: CASSFQGHAYGYTF.

There are many counts of this clonotype. The V and J genes are TRBV4-2 and TRBJ2-7; 8 bases align to TRBD2. Trimming removed 0 bases from V and 1 base from J; junction bases left unmatched: 2. The CDR3 is made up of 15 amino acids. Germline V gene data show CDR1 as LGHNA and CDR2 as YNFKEQ. CDR3 region: CASSQEAGASYEQYF. The CDR3 DNA is TGTGCCAGCAGCCAAGAAGCGGGAGCATCCTACGAGCAGTACTTC.

As to this clonotype: A much bigger clone sits one base away, suggesting this may be a read error. V and J are TRBV20-1 and TRBJ2-7, with TRBD1 as a possible D gene (5 bases). There are 13 residues in the CDR3. Trimming left V 6 bases short and J 5 bases short, with 17 bases between. Germline CDR1 and CDR2: DFQATT and SNEGSKA (reference sequence). The CDR3 is CSAQADSPDEQYF. CDR3 DNA sequence: TGCAGTGCCCAAGCCGACAGTCCCGACGAGCAGTACTTC.

As for this clonotype: One end of the junction does not line up with germline, which may come from a read error. The gene calls are TRBV5-1 and TRBJ2-7; tentative D call: TRBD1 (6 bases). Germline V CDR1 and CDR2: SGHRS, YFSETQ. The CDR3 has 14 amino acids. The CDR3 DNA reads as TGCGCCAGCCGCTTAGGGGGTGAAACCTACGAGCAGTACTTC. Translating gives CASRLGGETYEQYF.

The chain links TRBV7-3 to TRBJ2-1; 11 nucleotides agree with TRBD2. Germline V gene data show CDR1 as SGHTA and CDR2 as FQGTGA. Losses at the gene ends were 3 bases for V and 5 bases for J; bases not matched to a gene: 3. The CDR3 length is 15 residues. In DNA form, the CDR3 reads TGTGCCAGCAGCTTGAGGGGACTAGCGGACAATGAGCAGTTCTTC. It is translated as CASSLRGLADNEQFF.

In its sample, this clonotype was seen a few times. The chain joins TRBV6-2 or TRBV6-3 to TRBJ2-5; 10 bases are a match to TRBD2. The last part of the DNA fits TRBJ2-7 better; the J call may be wrong. Germline-derived CDR1 and CDR2 are MNHEY and SVGEGT. CDR3 length: 15 amino acids. The CDR3 nucleotides read TGTGCCAGCAGTGCGACTCTAGCGGGAGCCTACGAGCAGTACTTC. Amino acids: CASSATLAGAYEQYF.

This sequence joins TRBV3-1 and TRBJ2-1; TRBD1 might be the D (6 bases). V was pared by 2 bases and J by 7 bases, with 18 bases between. Per germline, CDR1 LGHDT and CDR2 YNNKEL (reference sequence). The CDR3 length is 16 residues. This chain's CDR3 is CASSQIPGHGTNEQFF. The CDR3 DNA reads TGTGCCAGCAGCCAAATCCCGGGACACGGTACAAATGAGCAGTTCTTC.

This clonotype appeared a few times. The chain uses TRBV6-2 or TRBV6-3 and TRBJ2-7; a possible D gene is TRBD2 (6 bases). The J call could be wrong; TRBJ2-5 is a better fit for the DNA end. The CDR3 contains 15 residues. Germline loops: CDR1 MNHEY, CDR2 SVGEGT. As DNA, the CDR3 is TGTGCCAGCAGTTACTTGGGGGGTTTCAGGGAGACCCAGTACTTC. Amino acid sequence: CASSYLGGFRETQYF.